This is a list of T cell receptor beta chains from one sample in a study of Graves' ophthalmopathy and Graves' hyperthyroidism. TCRdb independently ran MiXCR on the multiplex PCR reads; one entry per CDR3 protein. The sample lists over a million distinct CDR3 sequences, about 38% occurring once. Sequences were obtained from peripheral blood or thyroid tissue (not recorded which). Source of these receptors: an adult man with Graves' hyperthyroidism. Both conserved end residues are part of each CDR3. A D gene is named only where the DNA matches it firmly. The size of a clone is reported for some rows only, either as once, few or many, or as a class for expanded clones.

j_call v_call d_call clone_size cdr3_length cdr3_aa cdr3_nt
TRBJ1-2 TRBV7-8 TRBD1 many 14 CASSLETGPYGYTF TGTGCCAGCAGCTTAGAGACAGGGCCCTATGGCTACACCTTC
TRBJ2-5 TRBV7-6 TRBD2 . 15 CASAELAGTQETQYF TGTGCCAGTGCGGAACTAGCGGGGACTCAAGAGACCCAGTACTTC
TRBJ1-4 TRBV10-2 . . 13 CASSEDGGEKLFF TGCGCCAGCAGTGAGGACGGCGGGGAAAAACTGTTTTTT
TRBJ2-1 TRBV29-1 . . 12 CSVEVTGDEQFF TGCAGCGTTGAAGTGACGGGCGATGAGCAGTTCTTC
TRBJ1-5 TRBV2 . many 11 CASTHRGPLHF TGTGCCAGCACACACCGGGGCCCCCTTCATTTT
TRBJ1-4 TRBV20-1 . many 13 CSAIRVEDEKLFF TGCAGTGCCATCAGGGTGGAGGATGAAAAACTGTTTTTT
TRBJ2-5 TRBV9 . many 15 CASSVVVGVGETQYF TGTGCCAGCAGCGTAGTAGTAGGGGTGGGAGAGACCCAGTACTTC
TRBJ1-5 TRBV19 TRBD1 many 14 CASREQGLHQPQHF TGTGCCAGCCGAGAACAGGGGTTACATCAGCCCCAGCATTTT
TRBJ2-7 TRBV20-1 TRBD1 . 13 CSAKDRVLYEQYF TGCAGTGCTAAGGACAGGGTCCTATACGAGCAGTACTTC
TRBJ1-6 TRBV20-1 . once 12 CSVRNTDSPLHF TGCAGTGTCCGGAACACCGATTCACCCCTCCACTTT
TRBJ1-2 TRBV24-1 TRBD1 . 14 CASSRHTGGYGYTF TGTGCCAGCAGTCGCCATACAGGGGGCTATGGCTACACCTTC
TRBJ1-6 TRBV7-8 TRBD1 once 16 CASSLAPGQGKSPLHF TGTGCCAGCAGCTTGGCCCCGGGACAGGGAAAATCACCCCTCCACTTT
TRBJ1-3 TRBV4-3 . . 13 CASSHLHGNTIYF TGCGCCAGCAGCCACCTACACGGAAACACCATATATTTT
TRBJ1-5 TRBV9 . . 14 CASSKWDGYQPQHF TGTGCCAGCAGCAAATGGGACGGTTATCAGCCCCAGCATTTT
TRBJ2-5 TRBV20-1 TRBD1 many 13 CSAPQGAGETQYF TGCAGTGCTCCGCAGGGGGCGGGCGAGACCCAGTACTTC
TRBJ1-1 TRBV19 . many 11 CASIENTEAFF TGTGCCAGTATAGAGAACACTGAAGCTTTCTTT
TRBJ2-7 TRBV7-2 TRBD2 . 16 CASSWGTSGSSYEQYF TGTGCCAGCAGCTGGGGAACTAGCGGGAGCTCCTACGAGCAGTACTTC
TRBJ1-2 TRBV29-1 . many 10 CSVHNDGYTF TGCAGCGTTCATAACGATGGCTACACCTTC
TRBJ1-6 TRBV19 TRBD1 once 15 CASSPGGQVNSPLHF TGTGCCAGCAGTCCCGGGGGACAGGTTAATTCACCCCTCCACTTT
TRBJ1-6 TRBV12-3/TRBV12-4 . many 15 CASSGVDTVNSPLHF TGTGCCAGCAGTGGGGTGGACACGGTGAATTCACCCCTCCACTTT
TRBJ2-7 TRBV10-3 TRBD1 many 15 CAISGDRDRDYEQYF TGTGCCATCAGTGGGGACAGAGACAGGGACTACGAGCAGTACTTC
TRBJ1-2 TRBV7-8 . many 13 CASSAEGIDGYTF TGTGCCAGCAGCGCCGAAGGGATCGACGGCTACACCTTC